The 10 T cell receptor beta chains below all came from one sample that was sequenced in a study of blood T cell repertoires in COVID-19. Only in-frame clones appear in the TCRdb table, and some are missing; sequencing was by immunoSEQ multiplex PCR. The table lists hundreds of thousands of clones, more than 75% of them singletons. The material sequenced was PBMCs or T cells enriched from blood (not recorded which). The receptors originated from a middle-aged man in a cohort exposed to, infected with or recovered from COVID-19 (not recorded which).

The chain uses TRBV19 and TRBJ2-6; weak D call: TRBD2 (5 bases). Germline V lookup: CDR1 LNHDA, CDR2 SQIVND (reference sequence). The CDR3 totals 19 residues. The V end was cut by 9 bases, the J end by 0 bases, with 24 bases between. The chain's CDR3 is CASPMDGNPPSSGANVLTF. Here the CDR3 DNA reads TGTGCCAGCCCGATGGACGGGAACCCACCCTCCTCTGGGGCCAACGTCCTGACTTTC.

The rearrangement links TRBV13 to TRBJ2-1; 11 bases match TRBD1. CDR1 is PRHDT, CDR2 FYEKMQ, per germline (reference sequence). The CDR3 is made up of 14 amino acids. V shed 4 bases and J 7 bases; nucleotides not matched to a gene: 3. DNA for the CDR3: TGTGCCAGCAGCTCCCGGGACAGGGGGAATGAGCAGTTCTTC. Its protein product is CASSSRDRGNEQFF.

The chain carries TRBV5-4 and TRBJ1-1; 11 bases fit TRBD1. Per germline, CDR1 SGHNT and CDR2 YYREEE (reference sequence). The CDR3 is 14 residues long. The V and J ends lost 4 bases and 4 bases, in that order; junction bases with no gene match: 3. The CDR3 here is CASSRGQGVTEAFF. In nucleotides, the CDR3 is TGTGCCAGCAGCAGGGGACAGGGGGTCACTGAAGCTTTCTTT.

DNA for the CDR3: TGCGCCTCCCAAGGAGGGAGGGCGGGCACCGGGGAGCTGTTTTTT. Translated, it gives CASQGGRAGTGELFF. V is TRBV5-1 and J is TRBJ2-2; 7 positions agree with TRBD2. Germline assignment: CDR1 SGHRS and CDR2 YFSETQ. CDR3 size: 15 residues. V gave up 10 bases and J gave up 4 bases; unmatched junction bases: 13.

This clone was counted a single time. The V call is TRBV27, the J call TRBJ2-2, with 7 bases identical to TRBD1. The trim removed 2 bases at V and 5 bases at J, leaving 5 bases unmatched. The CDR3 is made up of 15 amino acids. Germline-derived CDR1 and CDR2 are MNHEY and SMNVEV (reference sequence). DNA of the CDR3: TGTGCCAGCAGTTTAGAGGGGGCACTAACCGGGGAGCTGTTTTTT. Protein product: CASSLEGALTGELFF.

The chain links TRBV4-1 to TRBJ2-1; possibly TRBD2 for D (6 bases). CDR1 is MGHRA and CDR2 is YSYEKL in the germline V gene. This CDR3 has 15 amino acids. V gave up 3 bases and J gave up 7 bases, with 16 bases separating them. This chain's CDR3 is CASSQTSSGGNEQFF. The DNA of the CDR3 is TGCGCCAGCAGCCAGACCTCTTCCGGAGGGAATGAGCAGTTCTTC.

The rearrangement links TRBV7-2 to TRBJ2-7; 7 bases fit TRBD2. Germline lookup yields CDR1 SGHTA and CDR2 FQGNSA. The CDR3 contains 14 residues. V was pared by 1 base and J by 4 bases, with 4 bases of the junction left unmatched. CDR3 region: CASSLVAGEYEQYF. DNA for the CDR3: TGTGCCAGCAGCTTAGTGGCGGGAGAGTACGAGCAGTACTTC.

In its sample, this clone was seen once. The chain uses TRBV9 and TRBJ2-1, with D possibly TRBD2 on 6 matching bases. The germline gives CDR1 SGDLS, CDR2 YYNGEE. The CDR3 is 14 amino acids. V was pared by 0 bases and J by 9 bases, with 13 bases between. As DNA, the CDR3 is TGTGCCAGCAGCGTAGCTTGGGGGGATGGTGAGCAGTTCTTC. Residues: CASSVAWGDGEQFF.

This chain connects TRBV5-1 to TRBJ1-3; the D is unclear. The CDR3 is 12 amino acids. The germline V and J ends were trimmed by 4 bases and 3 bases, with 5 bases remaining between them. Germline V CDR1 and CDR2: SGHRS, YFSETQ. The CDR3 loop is CASSPRGNTIYF. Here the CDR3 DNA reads TGCGCCAGCAGCCCTCGTGGAAACACCATATATTTT.

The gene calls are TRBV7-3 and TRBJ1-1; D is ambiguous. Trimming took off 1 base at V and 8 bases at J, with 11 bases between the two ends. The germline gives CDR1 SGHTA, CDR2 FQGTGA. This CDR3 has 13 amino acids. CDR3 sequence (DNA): TGTGCCAGCAGCTTAAGGCGGGCCTCCGAAGCTTTCTTT. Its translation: CASSLRRASEAFF. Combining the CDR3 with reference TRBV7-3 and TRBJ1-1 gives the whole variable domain GAGVSQTPSNKVTEKGKYVELRCDPISGHTALYWYRQSLGQGPEFLIYFQGTGAADDSGLPNDRFFAVRPEGSVSTLKIQRTERGDSAVYLCASSLRRASEAFFGQGTRLTVV.